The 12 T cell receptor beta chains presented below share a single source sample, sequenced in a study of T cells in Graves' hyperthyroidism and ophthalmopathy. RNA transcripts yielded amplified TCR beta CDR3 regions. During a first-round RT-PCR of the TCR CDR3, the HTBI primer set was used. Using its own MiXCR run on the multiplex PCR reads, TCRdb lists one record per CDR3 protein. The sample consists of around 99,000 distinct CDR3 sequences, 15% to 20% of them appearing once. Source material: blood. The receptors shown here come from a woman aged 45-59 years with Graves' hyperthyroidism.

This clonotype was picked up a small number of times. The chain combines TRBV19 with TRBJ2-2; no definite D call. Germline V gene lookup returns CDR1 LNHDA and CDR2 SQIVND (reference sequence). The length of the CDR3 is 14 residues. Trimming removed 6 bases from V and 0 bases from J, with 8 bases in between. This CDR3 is CASRIPANTGELFF. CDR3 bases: TGTGCCAGTAGGATTCCCGCGAACACCGGGGAGCTGTTTTTT. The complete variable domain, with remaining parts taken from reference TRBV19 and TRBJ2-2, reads DGGITQSPKYLFRKEGQNVTLSCEQNLNHDAMYWYRQDPGQGLRLIYYSQIVNDFQKGDIAEGYSVSREKKESFPLTVTSAQKNPTAFYLCASRIPANTGELFFGEGSRLTVL.

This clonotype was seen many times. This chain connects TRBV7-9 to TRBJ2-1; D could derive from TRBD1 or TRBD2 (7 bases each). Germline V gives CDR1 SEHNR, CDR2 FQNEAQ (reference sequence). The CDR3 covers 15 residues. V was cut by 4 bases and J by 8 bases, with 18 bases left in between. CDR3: CASSSHGTAGHEQFF. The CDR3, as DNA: TGTGCCAGCAGCTCCCACGGGACAGCGGGACATGAGCAGTTCTTC. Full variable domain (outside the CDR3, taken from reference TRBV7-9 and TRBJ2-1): DTGVSQNPRHKITKRGQNVTFRCDPISEHNRLYWYRQTLGQGPEFLTYFQNEAQLEKSRLLSDRFSAERPKGSFSTLEIQRTEQGDSAMYLCASSSHGTAGHEQFFGPGTRLTVL.

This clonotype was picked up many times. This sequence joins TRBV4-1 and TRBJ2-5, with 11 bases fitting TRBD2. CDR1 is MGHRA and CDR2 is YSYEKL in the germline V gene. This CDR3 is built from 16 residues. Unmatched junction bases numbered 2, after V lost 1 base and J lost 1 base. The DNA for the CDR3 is TGCGCCAGCAGCCAAGTGGGACTAGCGGCCCAAGAGACCCAGTACTTC. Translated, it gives CASSQVGLAAQETQYF.

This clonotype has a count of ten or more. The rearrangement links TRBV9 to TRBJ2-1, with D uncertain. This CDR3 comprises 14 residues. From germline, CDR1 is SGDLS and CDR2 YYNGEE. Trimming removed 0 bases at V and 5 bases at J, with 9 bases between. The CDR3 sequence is CASSVDSLNNEQFF. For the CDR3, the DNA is TGTGCCAGCAGCGTAGATTCATTAAACAATGAGCAGTTCTTC. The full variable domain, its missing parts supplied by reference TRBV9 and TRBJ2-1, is DSGVTQTPKHLITATGQRVTLRCSPRSGDLSVYWYQQSLDQGLQFLIQYYNGEERAKGNILERFSAQQFPDLHSELNLSSLELGDSALYFCASSVDSLNNEQFFGPGTRLTVL.

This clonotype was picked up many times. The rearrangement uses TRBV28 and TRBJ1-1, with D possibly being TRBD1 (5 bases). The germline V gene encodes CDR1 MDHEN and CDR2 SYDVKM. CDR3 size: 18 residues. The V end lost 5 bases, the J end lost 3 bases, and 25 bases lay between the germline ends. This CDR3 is CASSPNYMGRVVDTEAFF. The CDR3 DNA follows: TGTGCCAGCAGTCCAAATTATATGGGCAGGGTAGTAGACACTGAAGCTTTCTTT. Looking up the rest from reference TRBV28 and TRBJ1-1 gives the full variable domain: DVKVTQSSRYLVKRTGEKVFLECVQDMDHENMFWYRQDPGLGLRLIYFSYDVKMKEKGDIPEGYSVSREKKERFSLILESASTNQTSMYLCASSPNYMGRVVDTEAFFGQGTRLTVV.

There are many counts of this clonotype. For the CDR3, the DNA is TGTGCCAGCCTTGAGGACAGTACCTCCTACGAGCAGTACTTC. Translated, it gives CASLEDSTSYEQYF. This rearrangement joins TRBV2 to TRBJ2-7; D is possibly TRBD1 (6 bases). The CDR3 length is 14 residues. Trimming cost V 8 bases and J 0 bases, with 14 bases left between them. CDR1 and CDR2 (germline): SNHLY, FYNNEI. Full variable domain (remainder filled in from reference TRBV2 and TRBJ2-7): EPEVTQTPSHQVTQMGQEVILRCVPISNHLYFYWYRQILGQKVEFLVSFYNNEISEKSEIFDDQFSVERPDGSNFTLKIRSTKLEDSAMYFCASLEDSTSYEQYFGPGTRLTVT.

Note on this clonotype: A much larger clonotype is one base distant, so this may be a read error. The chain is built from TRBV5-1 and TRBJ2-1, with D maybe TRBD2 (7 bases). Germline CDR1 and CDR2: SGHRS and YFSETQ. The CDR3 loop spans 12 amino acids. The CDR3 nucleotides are TGCGCCTCGGGGGGCTCCTACAATGATCAGTTCTTC. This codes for CASGGSYNDQFF. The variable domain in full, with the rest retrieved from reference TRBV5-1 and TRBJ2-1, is KAGVTQTPRYLIKTRGQQVTLSCSPISGHRSVSWYQQTPGQGLQFLFEYFSETQRNKGNFPGRFSGRQFSNSRSEMNVSTLELGDSALYLCASGGSYNDQFFGPGTRLTVL.

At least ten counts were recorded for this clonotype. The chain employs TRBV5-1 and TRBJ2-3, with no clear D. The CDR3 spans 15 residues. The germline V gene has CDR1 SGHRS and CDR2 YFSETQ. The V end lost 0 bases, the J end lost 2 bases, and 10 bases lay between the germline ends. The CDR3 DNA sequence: TGCGCCAGCAGCTTGGGGCGTTTGAACACAGATACGCAGTATTTT. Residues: CASSLGRLNTDTQYF.

The CDR3 nucleotides read TGTGCCAGCAGTACGCCGGGGACAGGGGGCATGGGCACTGAAGCTTTCTTT. Its translation: CASSTPGTGGMGTEAFF. The rearrangement links TRBV28 to TRBJ1-1; 12 positions match TRBD1. The CDR3 is 17 residues long. V dropped 5 bases and J dropped 4; count of bases not matched to a gene: 11. Looked up from germline, CDR1 is MDHEN and CDR2 is SYDVKM. Full variable domain (outside the CDR3, taken from reference TRBV28 and TRBJ1-1): DVKVTQSSRYLVKRTGEKVFLECVQDMDHENMFWYRQDPGLGLRLIYFSYDVKMKEKGDIPEGYSVSREKKERFSLILESASTNQTSMYLCASSTPGTGGMGTEAFFGQGTRLTVV.

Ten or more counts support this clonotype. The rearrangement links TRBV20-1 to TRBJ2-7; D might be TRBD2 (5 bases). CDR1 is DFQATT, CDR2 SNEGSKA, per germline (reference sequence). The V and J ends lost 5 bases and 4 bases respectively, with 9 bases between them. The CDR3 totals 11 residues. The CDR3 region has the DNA TGCAGTGCTGTGGAGGATTACGAGCAGTACTTC. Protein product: CSAVEDYEQYF.

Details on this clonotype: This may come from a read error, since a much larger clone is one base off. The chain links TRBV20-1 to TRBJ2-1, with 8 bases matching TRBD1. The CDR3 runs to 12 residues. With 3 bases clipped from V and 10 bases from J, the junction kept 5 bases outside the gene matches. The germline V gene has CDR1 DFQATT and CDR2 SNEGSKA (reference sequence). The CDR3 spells CSARGRTGEQFF. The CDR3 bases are TGCAGTGCTAGGGGTCGGACAGGGGAGCAGTTCTTC.

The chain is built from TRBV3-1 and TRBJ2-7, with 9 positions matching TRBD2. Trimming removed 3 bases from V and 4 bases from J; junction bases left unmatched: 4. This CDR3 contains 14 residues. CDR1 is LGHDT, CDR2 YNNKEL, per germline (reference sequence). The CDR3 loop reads CASSQVAGGYEQYF. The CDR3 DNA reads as TGTGCCAGCAGCCAGGTCGCGGGAGGGTACGAGCAGTACTTC.